The 21 T cell receptor beta chains in this list originate from one sample, sequenced in a study of beta chain features in type 1 diabetes. Expressed TCRB transcripts were sequenced, since all the RNA that had been isolated was reverse transcribed. Using immunoSEQ multiplex PCR, the repertoire was profiled, and TCRdb retains in-frame clones only, with some absent. Of about 220,000 clones listed, approximately 10% were seen once; the top ten hold 1% to 1.5%. Sequences were obtained from central memory CD4+ T cells from blood. All receptors come from a man younger than 35 in good health.

The V call is TRBV5-6, the J call TRBJ2-7; no definite D call. Per the germline V gene, CDR1 is SGHDT and CDR2 is YYEEEE. V dropped 2 bases and J dropped 7 bases, with 16 bases sitting between them. The CDR3 runs to 14 residues. The CDR3 nucleotides read TGTGCCAGCAGCTTCTGGCCCCCGGAAGGGGAGCAGTACTTC. Its translation: CASSFWPPEGEQYF.

This clone was found a few times. The chain is built from TRBV18 and TRBJ1-1; D gene ambiguous. This CDR3 region has 13 residues. The ends were cut back, 6 bases at V and 4 bases at J, with 12 bases in the middle. The V gene's germline CDR1 is KGHSH and CDR2 LQKENI. This chain's CDR3 is CASSPGEGTEAFF. Written as DNA, the CDR3 is TGTGCCAGCTCTCCCGGAGAGGGCACTGAAGCTTTCTTT. The full variable domain, in which reference TRBV18 and TRBJ1-1 provide the parts outside the CDR3, is NAGVMQNPRHLVRRRGQEARLRCSPMKGHSHVYWYRQLPEEGLKFMVYLQKENIIDESGMPKERFSAEFPKEGPSILRIQQVVRGDSAAYFCASSPGEGTEAFFGQGTRLTVV.

For this clone: The same CDR3 arises from other DNA sequences in this sample as well. The chain couples TRBV14 to TRBJ1-2; no reliable D call. Germline CDR1 SGHDN, CDR2 FVKESK. V was cut by 1 base and J by 2 bases, with 5 bases left in between. The CDR3 length is 13 residues. The CDR3 reads CASSQGANYGYTF. CDR3 bases: TGTGCCAGCAGCCAAGGTGCGAACTATGGCTACACCTTC.

This clone showed up just a few times. The chain joins TRBV5-1 to TRBJ2-5; the match to TRBD2 covers 9 bases. The V gene's germline CDR1 is SGHRS and CDR2 YFSETQ. CDR3 length: 17 residues. With V trimmed by 1 base and J by 5 bases, 12 bases remained unmatched. CDR3 protein: CASSLTSGSLAIETQYF. As DNA, the CDR3 is TGCGCCAGCAGCTTGACTAGCGGGTCTCTTGCGATCGAGACCCAGTACTTC. Full variable domain (rest looked up from reference TRBV5-1 and TRBJ2-5): KAGVTQTPRYLIKTRGQQVTLSCSPISGHRSVSWYQQTPGQGLQFLFEYFSETQRNKGNFPGRFSGRQFSNSRSEMNVSTLELGDSALYLCASSLTSGSLAIETQYFGPGTRLLVL.

J is TRBJ2-7 and V is TRBV14; 10 bases line up with TRBD2. The V gene end was trimmed by 5 bases and the J gene end by 2 bases; junction bases not matched to a gene: 9. Germline-derived CDR1 and CDR2 are SGHDN and FVKESK. The CDR3 contains 16 residues. The CDR3 nucleotides read TGTGCCAGCAGCAAATTTAGCGGGAGGCGTCCCTACGAGCAGTACTTC. This gives the protein CASSKFSGRRPYEQYF.

This clone has more than one count but fewer than ten. The chain carries TRBV7-2 and TRBJ2-3, with D uncertain. V lost 0 bases and J lost 4, with 5 bases in between. CDR3 size: 13 residues. Germline CDR1 SGHTA, CDR2 FQGNSA. The CDR3 protein is CASSLASADTQYF. The CDR3 bases are TGTGCCAGCAGCTTAGCCTCGGCAGATACGCAGTATTTT.

The chain combines TRBV6-6 with TRBJ2-3; D gene ambiguous. Trimming shortened V by 6 bases and J by 3 bases, and 7 bases separated the two germline ends. Germline-derived CDR1 and CDR2 are MNHNY and SVGAGI (reference sequence). This CDR3 has 12 amino acids. CDR3 sequence (DNA): TGTGCCAGCAGCCAGACAACAGATACGCAGTATTTT. It specifies CASSQTTDTQYF.

V gene TRBV15 combines with J gene TRBJ2-3; perhaps TRBD2 as D (7 bases). Germline lookup yields CDR1 LNHNV and CDR2 YYDKDF (reference sequence). This CDR3 contains 15 residues. Trimming shortened V by 0 bases and J by 5 bases, and 12 bases separated the two germline ends. The CDR3 is CATSRDRGGLDTQYF. In DNA form, the CDR3 reads TGTGCCACCAGCAGAGATAGGGGGGGCCTAGATACGCAGTATTTT.

The J gene is TRBJ2-3, the V gene TRBV5-4, with D maybe TRBD2 (7 bases). V lost 4 bases and J 0 bases, leaving 12 bases between the germline ends. The germline V gene has CDR1 SGHNT and CDR2 YYREEE (reference sequence). The CDR3 has 15 amino acids. The chain's CDR3 is CASSRGGASTDTQYF. CDR3 bases: TGTGCCAGCAGCCGAGGGGGGGCCAGCACAGATACGCAGTATTTT.

The chain's CDR3 is CASSLVVLSSYNEQFF. The DNA for the CDR3 is TGTGCCAGCAGCTTGGTTGTACTCAGCTCCTACAATGAGCAGTTCTTC. The chain is built from TRBV5-6 and TRBJ2-1; D uncertain. V shed 0 bases and J shed 0 bases, with 10 bases lying between them. This CDR3 region has 16 residues. In germline, CDR1 is SGHDT, CDR2 YYEEEE.

The chain recombines TRBV7-2 with TRBJ2-7, with D uncertain. Germline lookup yields CDR1 SGHTA and CDR2 FQGNSA. The CDR3 is made up of 15 amino acids. Trimming pared 2 bases from V and 2 bases from J, leaving 13 bases between. CDR3 sequence reads: CASSLSIGQTYEQYF. CDR3 bases: TGTGCCAGCAGCTTAAGTATAGGGCAGACCTACGAGCAGTACTTC.

The V and J genes are TRBV28 and TRBJ1-4; 7 bases agree with TRBD1. The CDR3 sequence is 15 residues long. Germline CDR1 reads MDHEN; CDR2 reads SYDVKM. The trim removed 3 bases at V and 6 bases at J, leaving 7 bases unmatched. CDR3 bases: TGTGCCAGCAGTTTCCTAACAGGGGCCGATGAAAAACTGTTTTTT. It is translated as CASSFLTGADEKLFF.

This clone has ten or more counts. This chain links TRBV10-3 with TRBJ1-1, with no clear D. The germline V gene has CDR1 ENHRY and CDR2 SYGVKD. This CDR3 comprises 15 residues. Between the trimmed V and J ends, which lost 4 bases and 1 base, there was a span of 13 bases. The CDR3 is CAISGQTFTNTEAFF. The CDR3 DNA follows: TGTGCCATCAGTGGGCAGACTTTTACGAACACTGAAGCTTTCTTT.

This clone has a handful of counts. The chain uses TRBV18 and TRBJ2-1; D is unclear. This CDR3 has 12 residues. Germline values: CDR1 KGHSH, CDR2 LQKENI. V was shortened by 2 bases and J by 4 bases, with 3 bases between the two germline ends. Written as DNA, the CDR3 is TGTGCCAGCTCACCATCGTACAATGAGCAGTTCTTC. It specifies CASSPSYNEQFF.

The chain recombines TRBV6-6 with TRBJ1-1; unclear D gene. This CDR3 spans 12 amino acids. Between the trimmed V and J ends, which lost 5 bases and 3 bases, there was a span of 7 bases. CDR1 MNHNY and CDR2 SVGAGI come from the germline V gene (reference sequence). The CDR3 is CASSPVDTEAFF. Written as DNA, the CDR3 is TGTGCCAGCAGTCCGGTGGACACTGAAGCTTTCTTT.

This clone was counted only a few times. This chain uses TRBV4-3 with TRBJ2-6; no clear D. Germline CDR1 is LGHNA and CDR2 is YSLEER. There are 17 residues in the CDR3. V dropped 1 base and J dropped 1 base, with 11 bases sitting between them. CDR3 loop: CASSQATGGSGANVLTF. As DNA, the CDR3 is TGCGCCAGCAGCCAAGCTACGGGCGGATCTGGGGCCAACGTCCTGACTTTC.

Only a few counts were recorded for this clone. V gene TRBV2 combines with J gene TRBJ2-7; 9 bases map to TRBD1. This CDR3 has 14 amino acids. V dropped 6 bases and J dropped 3; count of bases not matched to a gene: 6. Germline V gene sequence: CDR1 SNHLY, CDR2 FYNNEI. CDR3 in DNA: TGTGCCAGCAGGCACCGGGACAGGGTCTACGAGCAGTACTTC. Amino acids: CASRHRDRVYEQYF.

The chain is built from TRBV5-4 and TRBJ2-5, with D tentatively TRBD1 or TRBD2 (6 bases each). V dropped 4 bases and J dropped 5 bases, with 18 bases sitting between them. CDR3 length equals 15 residues. Germline V gene lookup returns CDR1 SGHNT and CDR2 YYREEE (reference sequence). The CDR3 region has the DNA TGTGCCAGCAGCGGCCGACAGGTCGCGGGGGAGACCCAGTACTTC. Protein: CASSGRQVAGETQYF.

This clone occurred a few times. The chain is built from TRBV21-1 and TRBJ2-7; whether TRBD2, the table's D call, matches the DNA was not checked. TRBV21-1 is shown as a pseudogene. This CDR3 has 13 residues. The CDR3 DNA sequence: TGTGCCAGCCCCGACGTGGGAGGCCACGAGCAGTACTTC. This gives the protein CASPDVGGHEQYF.

The V and J genes are TRBV19 and TRBJ2-7; 7 bases fit TRBD2. V gave up 2 bases and J gave up 2 bases; unmatched junction bases: 3. There are 14 residues in the CDR3. The germline V gene has CDR1 LNHDA and CDR2 SQIVND (reference sequence). The chain's CDR3 is CASSIIAGAYEQYF. The CDR3 bases are TGTGCCAGTAGTATAATCGCGGGAGCCTACGAGCAGTACTTC.

This clone showed up just a few times. The chain couples TRBV27 to TRBJ2-7; 12 nucleotides align to TRBD2. V was clipped by 4 bases and J by 2 bases; unmatched bases: 0. The CDR3 is made up of 14 amino acids. Germline lookup yields CDR1 MNHEY and CDR2 SMNVEV (reference sequence). CDR3 DNA sequence: TGTGCCAGCAGTTCTAGCGGGAGGGCCTACGAGCAGTACTTC. Its translation: CASSSSGRAYEQYF.